This T cell receptor beta chain was recorded in a study of vaccination effects on CD4 cells after COVID-19. Findings of the study overall: In the late period after vaccination, infection- and vaccine-induced clones contracted markedly. The study found that only 1 of 255 vaccine-induced clones from healthy vaccinees cross-reacted with common cold coronaviruses.

Peptide-pool stimulation followed by sequencing identified expanded antigen-specific CD4+ clonotypes in the ViraFEST assay. Cells that had been cultured for roughly ten days were the source of isolated CD4+ T cells. Absence of prior SARS-CoV-2 infection characterized the vaccine recipients, who showed negative nucleocapsid antibodies. The CDR3 is made up of 15 amino acids. V was trimmed by 2 bases and J by 0 bases, leaving 8 bases between them. Germline V gene data show CDR1 as MDHEN and CDR2 as SYDVKM. Remarks on this clone: Its matching antigen is unknown.

Only in-frame clones appear in the TCRdb table, and some are missing; sequencing was by immunoSEQ multiplex PCR. The top ten clones hold 20% to 30% of a sample with approximately 20,000 clones, roughly two thirds of them seen once. The chain has TRBV28 and TRBJ1-5; D not certain. The source material was CD4+ T cells from PBMCs cultured with HCoV-NL63 spike peptides, sampled before COVID-19 vaccination. The receptor comes from a human donor who received a COVID-19 vaccine. The CDR3 region has the DNA TGTGCCAGCAGTTTACCCCAGCCTAGCAATCAGCCCCAGCATTTT. It is translated as CASSLPQPSNQPQHF.